The 24 T cell receptor beta chains below come from one sample, sequenced in a study of OX40 agonist ivuxolimab in advanced cancers. Sequencing used immunoSEQ multiplex PCR; TCRdb keeps in-frame clones, though not all of them. The data contain 70,000 to 95,000 clones, 86% of them singletons. The specimen was CD4+ or CD8+ T cells sorted from blood, collected in a trial of the OX40 agonist ivuxolimab. The receptors were sampled from an adult with an advanced solid tumor such as melanoma, head and neck, liver or kidney cancer.

The V gene is TRBV5-5, the J gene TRBJ1-2, with 9 bases that match TRBD1. CDR3 length: 13 residues. Germline loops: CDR1 SGHKS, CDR2 YYEKEE (reference sequence). V lost 4 bases, J lost 8 bases, and 6 bases stayed unmatched. The CDR3 DNA reads as TGTGCCAGCAGCCTGCGGACAGGGGACGGCTACACCTTC. Translated: CASSLRTGDGYTF.

The chain links TRBV7-5 to TRBJ2-6; the table's D call, TRBD1, has no DNA check behind it. TRBV7-5 is listed as a pseudogene. The CDR3 has 16 residues. The CDR3 region has the DNA TGTGCCAGAACACCGTGTAGACAAAGTCGGGCCAACGTCCTGACTTTC. Protein product: CARTPCRQSRANVLTF.

The V gene is TRBV7-9, the J gene TRBJ2-5; no clear D gene. In germline, CDR1 is SEHNR, CDR2 FQNEAQ (reference sequence). The CDR3 runs to 11 residues. The ends were cut back, 5 bases at V and 4 bases at J, with 5 bases in the middle. CDR3 nucleotides: TGTGCCAGCAGCCAGGTAGAGACCCAGTACTTC. It translates to CASSQVETQYF.

The chain couples TRBV4-2 to TRBJ1-1; no reliable D call. Trimming removed 4 bases at V and 1 base at J, with 10 bases between. This CDR3 is 14 amino acids long. CDR1 LGHNA and CDR2 YNFKEQ come from the germline V gene. The DNA of the CDR3 is TGTGCCAGCAGCCCTCTGGACTCGAACACTGAAGCTTTCTTT. It encodes CASSPLDSNTEAFF.

The rearrangement links TRBV12-5 to TRBJ1-1; D is unresolved. Trimming removed 4 bases at V and 1 base at J, with 10 bases between. The germline CDR1 and CDR2 sequences are LGHNT and FRNRAP. The CDR3 sequence is 14 residues long. The CDR3 here is CASGYWLKNTEAFF. In nucleotides, the CDR3 is TGTGCTAGTGGTTATTGGCTGAAGAACACTGAAGCTTTCTTT.

The chain is built from TRBV6-5 and TRBJ2-7; the match to TRBD2 covers 9 bases. The CDR3 sequence is 16 residues long. J was trimmed by 1 base and V by 2 bases; bases with no gene match: 6. Germline CDR1 reads MNHEY; CDR2 reads SVGAGI. This chain's CDR3 is CASSYKLAGVSYEQYF. The CDR3 coding sequence is TGTGCCAGCAGTTACAAACTAGCGGGCGTGTCCTACGAGCAGTACTTC.

The J gene is TRBJ2-2, the V gene TRBV11-1; 9 positions agree with TRBD1. The length of the CDR3 is 16 residues. V dropped 3 bases and J dropped 4; count of bases not matched to a gene: 6. Germline loops: CDR1 SGHAT, CDR2 FQDESV (reference sequence). CDR3: CASSFGGTGFTGELFF. CDR3 nucleotides: TGTGCCAGCAGCTTCGGAGGGACAGGGTTCACCGGGGAGCTGTTTTTT. Full variable domain (outside the CDR3, taken from reference TRBV11-1 and TRBJ2-2): EAEVAQSPRYKITEKSQAVAFWCDPISGHATLYWYRQILGQGPELLVQFQDESVVDDSQLPKDRFSAERLKGVDSTLKIQPAELGDSAMYLCASSFGGTGFTGELFFGEGSRLTVL.

This clone was seen a handful of times. Here the CDR3 DNA reads TGTGCCTGGAATCGAGCCGGGAGAGCCTACGAGCAGTACTTC. It specifies CAWNRAGRAYEQYF. The gene calls are TRBV30 and TRBJ2-7, with D perhaps TRBD2 (6 bases). V was clipped by 4 bases and J by 2 bases, with 15 bases between them. CDR3 size: 14 residues. CDR1 and CDR2 (germline): GTSNPN, SVGIG (reference sequence).

This rearrangement joins TRBV19 to TRBJ2-7; 7 bases are a match to TRBD2. V shed 1 base and J 6 bases; nucleotides not matched to a gene: 6. The CDR3 runs 14 residues. Germline V gene lookup returns CDR1 LNHDA and CDR2 SQIVND (reference sequence). Here the CDR3 DNA reads TGTGCCAGTAGTATAGTTGGTAGCGGGTCCGAGCAGTACTTC. Translation: CASSIVGSGSEQYF.

The rearrangement joins TRBV13 to TRBJ2-3; the D gene is possibly TRBD1 (6 bases). The germline V gene has CDR1 PRHDT and CDR2 FYEKMQ (reference sequence). The CDR3 is 13 residues long. With 2 bases removed from V and 3 bases from J, the gap between germline ends came to 6 bases. The CDR3 nucleotides are TGTGCCAGCAGCTTACAGGGGACAGATACGCAGTATTTT. As protein: CASSLQGTDTQYF.

This clone was observed once. This chain links TRBV18 with TRBJ2-5, with no clear D. V lost 4 bases, J lost 0 bases, and 3 bases lay in between. CDR1 and CDR2 (germline): KGHSH, LQKENI. The CDR3 spans 12 residues. The CDR3: CASSLYQETQYF. The CDR3 bases are TGTGCCAGCTCACTCTACCAAGAGACCCAGTACTTC.

This clone was found once. The chain uses TRBV29-1 and TRBJ2-7, with D possibly being TRBD1 or TRBD2 (5 bases each). The V gene lost 6 bases and the J gene lost 3 bases, with 15 bases spanning the gap. The CDR3 totals 13 residues. Germline-derived CDR1 and CDR2 are SQVTM and ANQGSEA. CDR3 bases: TGCAGCGTAAGGGACGGGCGTAACTACGAGCAGTACTTC. Its protein product is CSVRDGRNYEQYF.

The chain links TRBV18 to TRBJ1-3, with unresolved D. This CDR3 spans 14 amino acids. The germline gives CDR1 KGHSH, CDR2 LQKENI. Trimming shortened V by 4 bases and J by 0 bases, and 7 bases separated the two germline ends. The CDR3 coding sequence is TGTGCCAGCTCACTTCAGGACTCTGGAAACACCATATATTTT. Protein: CASSLQDSGNTIYF. Full variable domain (remainder filled in from reference TRBV18 and TRBJ1-3): NAGVMQNPRHLVRRRGQEARLRCSPMKGHSHVYWYRQLPEEGLKFMVYLQKENIIDESGMPKERFSAEFPKEGPSILRIQQVVRGDSAAYFCASSLQDSGNTIYFGEGSWLTVV.

The chain has TRBV18 and TRBJ1-4; the match to TRBD1 covers 8 bases. V trimming: 3 bases; J trimming: 8 bases; junction bases outside the gene matches: 2. The CDR3 runs 13 residues. CDR1 is KGHSH, CDR2 LQKENI, per germline. This chain's CDR3 is CASSPTGVEKLFF. CDR3 DNA: TGTGCCAGCTCACCGACAGGGGTCGAAAAACTGTTTTTT.

This chain joins TRBV19 and TRBJ1-2; 11 nucleotides line up with TRBD1. Trimming removed 3 bases from V and 6 bases from J; junction bases left unmatched: 9. The CDR3 loop spans 16 amino acids. The germline V gene has CDR1 LNHDA and CDR2 SQIVND (reference sequence). CDR3 amino acids: CASSIGRTGGGNGYTF. Here the CDR3 DNA reads TGTGCCAGTAGTATTGGTCGGACAGGGGGCGGAAATGGCTACACCTTC.

V is TRBV7-9 and J is TRBJ1-5; D not resolved. The CDR3 is 15 residues long. CDR1 is SEHNR and CDR2 is FQNEAQ in the germline V gene (reference sequence). V was pared by 1 base and J by 0 bases, with 7 bases between. For the CDR3, the DNA is TGTGCCAGCAGCTTAGGGCCCTATAGCAATCAGCCCCAGCATTTT. Residues: CASSLGPYSNQPQHF. The whole variable domain, remainder taken from reference TRBV7-9 and TRBJ1-5, is DTGVSQNPRHKITKRGQNVTFRCDPISEHNRLYWYRQTLGQGPEFLTYFQNEAQLEKSRLLSDRFSAERPKGSFSTLEIQRTEQGDSAMYLCASSLGPYSNQPQHFGDGTRLSIL.

V is TRBV6-1 and J is TRBJ1-3; 7 positions match TRBD1. Germline V gives CDR1 MNHNS, CDR2 SASEGT. With V trimmed by 5 bases and J by 0 bases, 4 bases remained unmatched. The CDR3 has 15 amino acids. CDR3 bases: TGTGCCAGCAGTCCTCGGGACAGCTCTGGAAACACCATATATTTT. It codes for CASSPRDSSGNTIYF.

The J gene is TRBJ1-1, the V gene TRBV5-1; TRBD1 agrees at 12 bases. The CDR3 length is 14 residues. The V segment lost 7 bases and the J segment 6 bases; nucleotides outside the gene matches: 7. Looked up from germline, CDR1 is SGHRS and CDR2 is YFSETQ. The DNA for the CDR3 is TGCGCCAGCGGGACAGGGGGCTCGGGGTCTGAAGCTTTCTTT. This codes for CASGTGGSGSEAFF. Full variable domain (outside the CDR3, taken from reference TRBV5-1 and TRBJ1-1): KAGVTQTPRYLIKTRGQQVTLSCSPISGHRSVSWYQQTPGQGLQFLFEYFSETQRNKGNFPGRFSGRQFSNSRSEMNVSTLELGDSALYLCASGTGGSGSEAFFGQGTRLTVV.

The chain joins TRBV19 to TRBJ2-7, with 9 bases that match TRBD1. Germline CDR1 reads LNHDA; CDR2 reads SQIVND (reference sequence). V dropped 4 bases and J dropped 1; count of bases not matched to a gene: 5. The length of the CDR3 is 15 residues. CDR3: CASSKPGQGSYEQYF. Here the CDR3 DNA reads TGTGCCAGTAGTAAACCGGGACAGGGTTCCTACGAGCAGTACTTC.

The chain couples TRBV4-3 to TRBJ1-4, with D perhaps TRBD1 (5 bases). The germline gives CDR1 LGHNA, CDR2 YSLEER. The CDR3 covers 13 residues. The germline V and J ends were trimmed by 1 base and 14 bases, with 14 bases remaining between them. CDR3: CASSQARGERLFF. The CDR3 region has the DNA TGCGCCAGCAGCCAAGCGAGGGGAGAAAGGCTGTTTTTT.

The V gene is TRBV2, the J gene TRBJ2-2; D perhaps matches TRBD2 (5 bases). Germline values: CDR1 SNHLY, CDR2 FYNNEI. The CDR3 extends over 13 amino acids. V was cut by 10 bases and J by 1 base, with 10 bases left in between. This chain's CDR3 is CATLGRNTGELFF. The DNA of the CDR3 is TGTGCCACCCTGGGGAGGAACACCGGGGAGCTGTTTTTT.

The chain couples TRBV19 to TRBJ1-5, with TRBD1 matching over 9 bases. Per germline, CDR1 LNHDA and CDR2 SQIVND (reference sequence). The V segment lost 5 bases and the J segment 6 bases; nucleotides outside the gene matches: 11. This CDR3 comprises 16 residues. Written as DNA, the CDR3 is TGTGCCAGTAGTGCCTGGTGGGGACAGGGAAGTCAGCCCCAGCATTTT. Amino acid sequence: CASSAWWGQGSQPQHF.

This clone was observed a handful of times. The gene calls are TRBV6-1 and TRBJ1-4; D ambiguous. The length of the CDR3 is 12 residues. Germline-derived CDR1 and CDR2 are MNHNS and SASEGT. The V end lost 3 bases, the J end lost 8 bases, and 7 bases lay between the germline ends. CDR3 region: CASSDFGEKLFF. DNA of the CDR3: TGTGCCAGCAGTGACTTCGGGGAAAAACTGTTTTTT.

Only one count was recorded for this clone. V usage is TRBV14 and J usage is TRBJ2-1; maybe TRBD1 (6 bases). The germline CDR1 and CDR2 sequences are SGHDN and FVKESK. The V gene lost 2 bases and the J gene lost 7 bases, with 15 bases spanning the gap. The CDR3 covers 15 residues. The CDR3 spells CASSQRTTQGNEQFF. The CDR3 DNA reads as TGTGCCAGCAGCCAACGCACTACCCAGGGGAATGAGCAGTTCTTC.